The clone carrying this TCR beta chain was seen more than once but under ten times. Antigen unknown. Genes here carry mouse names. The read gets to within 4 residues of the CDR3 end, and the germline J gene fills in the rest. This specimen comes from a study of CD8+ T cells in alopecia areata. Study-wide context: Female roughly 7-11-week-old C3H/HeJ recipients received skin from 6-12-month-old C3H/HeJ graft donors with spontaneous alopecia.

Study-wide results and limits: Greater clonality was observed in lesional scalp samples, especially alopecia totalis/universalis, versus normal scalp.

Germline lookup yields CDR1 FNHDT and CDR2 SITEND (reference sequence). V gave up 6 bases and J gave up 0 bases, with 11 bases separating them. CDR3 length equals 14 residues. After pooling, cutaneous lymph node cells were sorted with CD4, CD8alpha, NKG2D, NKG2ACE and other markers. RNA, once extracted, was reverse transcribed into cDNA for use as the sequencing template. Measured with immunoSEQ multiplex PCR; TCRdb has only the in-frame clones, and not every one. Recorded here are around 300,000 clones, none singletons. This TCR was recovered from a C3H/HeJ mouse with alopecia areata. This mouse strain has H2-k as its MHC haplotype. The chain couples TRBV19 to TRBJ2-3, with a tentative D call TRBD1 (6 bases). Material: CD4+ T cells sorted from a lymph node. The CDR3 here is CASTRDTSAETLYF. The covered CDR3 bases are TGTGCCAGCACCCGGGACACTAGTGCAGAA.